The T cell receptor beta chain under discussion was sequenced for a study of blood T cell repertoires in COVID-19. The length of the CDR3 is 16 residues. The V segment lost 8 bases and the J segment 1 base; nucleotides outside the gene matches: 8. In germline, CDR1 is MDHEN, CDR2 SYDVKM. Sequencing used immunoSEQ multiplex PCR; TCRdb keeps in-frame clones, though not all of them. Of some 260,000 clones in the sample, approximately 82% were seen once. The rearrangement joins TRBV28 to TRBJ2-2; TRBD1 aligns across 9 bases. The sequence came from an elderly woman with active or convalescent COVID-19. The sample taken for sequencing was peripheral blood. The CDR3, as DNA: TGTGCCAGCGCCCAACAGGGGGCCCTGAACACCGGGGAGCTGTTTTTT. It is translated as CASAQQGALNTGELFF.